This TCR beta chain was sequenced during a study of T cells in tuberculosis. The V and J ends lost 4 bases and 2 bases, in that order; junction bases with no gene match: 12. This CDR3 comprises 17 residues. Germline V gene lookup returns CDR1 LNHDA and CDR2 SQIVND (reference sequence). The assay was immunoSEQ multiplex PCR, and TCRdb's table has in-frame clones only and misses some. The sample has about 37,000 clones; around 92% are singletons. The material sequenced was PBMCs. The receptor was isolated from a donor aged 5-35 years with latent tuberculosis or without tuberculosis infection. Some clones in this sample may be carry-over from other donors' samples. The chain links TRBV19 to TRBJ1-2; TRBD1 matches at 8 bases. The CDR3 region is CASSTSFFRTGNYGYTF. The CDR3 nucleotides read TGTGCCAGTAGTACCTCCTTTTTTAGGACAGGGAACTATGGCTACACCTTC.